The clone carrying this T cell receptor beta chain was observed once. Its antigen is unidentified. TCRdb's copy holds only in-frame clones and misses some; the assay was immunoSEQ multiplex PCR. The profile shows several thousand clones, 70% to 90% of them singletons. Resections took place in Japan or China from about 2013 to 2017. The record originates from a study of immune evolution from preneoplasia to lung adenocarcinoma. Study summary: HLA loss of heterozygosity: about 7% AIS, about 15% MIA, over 25% ADC, none AAH. Findings of the study overall: Top clone frequencies peaked in normal lung, apparently declining through invasive adenocarcinoma. Later-stage lesions seemingly showed higher T cell density and diversity than normal lung.

Trimming removed 7 bases from V and 3 bases from J, with 4 bases in between. Germline V gene lookup returns CDR1 MNHNY and CDR2 SVGAGI (reference sequence). The CDR3 is 11 amino acids. The source is a person aged 70 to 85 with lung adenocarcinoma. What was sequenced was FFPE minimally invasive lung adenocarcinoma tissue. The chain links TRBV6-6 to TRBJ2-1; no clear D. Here the CDR3 DNA reads TGTGCCAGCACAAACTACAATGAGCAGTTCTTC. Amino acids: CASTNYNEQFF.